Sequencing of this T cell receptor beta chain was carried out in a study of identical twins. Unmatched junction bases numbered 12, after V lost 4 bases and J lost 4 bases. The CDR3 is made up of 16 amino acids. Germline CDR1 SGHRS, CDR2 YFSETQ. General study points: Rather than following the same donors, the conclusions depended on cross-sectional statistical analysis. An excess of low generation probability was shown by twin-shared out-of-frame alpha sequences.

From the 5' RACE reads, TCRdb called clonotypes with MiXCR, one entry per CDR3 protein. The sample holds roughly 720,000 distinct CDR3 sequences, roughly 18% seen once. About this clonotype itself: Its antigen is currently unknown.

This sample also belongs to another study, concerning T cells expressing NK-cell markers. As reported in that work: Sorted CD3+CD56-NKG2C+, CD3+CD56+NKG2C+ and CD3+CD56+NKG2C- T cells supplied the TCR beta repertoires. HCMV specificity of expanded NKG2C+ T cell clones remained unclear.

Material for sequencing was PBMCs. This chain connects TRBV5-1 to TRBJ2-3, with 7 bases fitting TRBD2. The clonotype originates from a young woman in good health. The CDR3 coding sequence is TGCGCCAGCAGCCCTCAGAGCTCACTAGCGTCAGATACGCAGTATTTT. Residues: CASSPQSSLASDTQYF.